The 21 T cell receptor beta chains below were found in one sample sequenced in a study of shared clonotypes between healthy human individuals. Generated by immunoSEQ multiplex PCR, the TCRdb table keeps only in-frame clones and is missing some. The sample includes about 490,000 clones, less than 80% of them seen just once. The sequencing input was PBMCs. These receptors were collected from a woman aged 40 to 55 in good health. Some clones in this sample may be carry-over from other donors' samples.

V and J are TRBV29-1 and TRBJ2-5; TRBD2 aligns across 15 bases. CDR1 SQVTM and CDR2 ANQGSEA come from the germline V gene. This CDR3 has 14 amino acids. Losses at the gene ends were 8 bases for V and 5 bases for J; bases not matched to a gene: 6. The CDR3 is CSTGLAGGSETQYF. The CDR3, as DNA: TGCAGCACAGGACTAGCGGGAGGGTCGGAGACCCAGTACTTC.

This chain connects TRBV7-3 to TRBJ2-2, with 12 bases that match TRBD2. Germline loops: CDR1 SGHTA, CDR2 FQGTGA. CDR3 length: 15 residues. V gave up 5 bases and J gave up 5 bases; unmatched junction bases: 3. CDR3 region: CASSQGTSGTGELFF. The CDR3 nucleotides read TGTGCCAGCAGCCAAGGGACTAGCGGGACCGGGGAGCTGTTTTTT. The variable domain in full, completed from reference TRBV7-3 and TRBJ2-2, reads GAGVSQTPSNKVTEKGKYVELRCDPISGHTALYWYRQSLGQGPEFLIYFQGTGAADDSGLPNDRFFAVRPEGSVSTLKIQRTERGDSAVYLCASSQGTSGTGELFFGEGSRLTVL.

V usage is TRBV10-3 and J usage is TRBJ2-3, with 7 nucleotides matching TRBD2. J was trimmed by 5 bases and V by 10 bases; bases with no gene match: 15. Germline CDR1 is ENHRY and CDR2 is SYGVKD. This CDR3 comprises 15 residues. CDR3 DNA sequence: TGTGCCACCCAGGGAACGGCGGGAGCCTTAGATACGCAGTATTTT. Its translation is CATQGTAGALDTQYF.

This clone was recorded at least ten times. This chain links TRBV19 with TRBJ1-3; unclear D gene. This CDR3 contains 15 residues. CDR1 is LNHDA and CDR2 is SQIVND in the germline V gene (reference sequence). V was pared by 1 base and J by 1 base, with 8 bases between. In nucleotides, the CDR3 is TGTGCCAGTAGTATAGCCCGCGGTTCTGGAAACACCATATATTTT. Its protein is CASSIARGSGNTIYF.

This chain joins TRBV6-6 and TRBJ1-4, with 11 bases aligning to TRBD1. Germline V gives CDR1 MNHNY, CDR2 SVGAGI (reference sequence). V gave up 6 bases and J gave up 7 bases; unmatched junction bases: 7. This CDR3 comprises 15 residues. The CDR3 protein is CASRRTGTGGEKLFF. CDR3 DNA sequence: TGTGCCAGCAGACGCACCGGGACAGGGGGTGAAAAACTGTTTTTT.

This clone was counted ten times or more. J is TRBJ2-1 and V is TRBV5-4, with 8 bases lining up with TRBD2. Trimming cost V 2 bases and J 5 bases; bases outside gene matches: 6. Germline V CDR1 and CDR2: SGHNT, YYREEE (reference sequence). There are 15 residues in the CDR3. The CDR3 coding sequence is TGTGCCAGCAGCTTCGGACTAGCCTCAAACAATGAGCAGTTCTTC. Amino acids: CASSFGLASNNEQFF.

The chain carries TRBV6-5 and TRBJ2-7, with 10 bases identical to TRBD2. Germline CDR1 reads MNHEY; CDR2 reads SVGAGI. V was pared by 8 bases and J by 1 base, with 8 bases of the junction left unmatched. The CDR3 is 15 residues long. CDR3 DNA: TGTGCCAGCGGCCCCCTGACTAGCGGGTCCTACGAGCAGTACTTC. Translated: CASGPLTSGSYEQYF.

V is TRBV11-2 and J is TRBJ2-1; D possibly corresponds to TRBD1 (5 bases). The CDR3 totals 17 residues. CDR1 is SGHAT and CDR2 is FQNNGV in the germline V gene. V was trimmed by 4 bases and J by 3 bases, leaving 19 bases between them. The chain's CDR3 is CASSSPRQLGLYNEQFF. The CDR3 DNA sequence: TGTGCCAGCAGCTCACCCCGACAGCTCGGTCTCTACAATGAGCAGTTCTTC.

The CDR3 DNA is TGCAGCGTTCTACGGACTCAGGGCAACACTGAAGCTTTCTTT. Its protein is CSVLRTQGNTEAFF. V and J are TRBV29-1 and TRBJ1-1; a possible D gene is TRBD1 (5 bases). V dropped 5 bases and J dropped 2 bases, with 15 bases sitting between them. Germline V gives CDR1 SQVTM, CDR2 ANQGSEA. CDR3 length equals 14 residues.

A note on this clone: A single base is all that separates this from a far larger clone, so a read error is likely. Additional DNA sequences in this sample encode the identical CDR3. This chain connects TRBV13 to TRBJ2-7; 10 nucleotides agree with TRBD1. This CDR3 spans 14 amino acids. CDR1 and CDR2 (germline): PRHDT, FYEKMQ (reference sequence). Here the CDR3 DNA reads TGTGCCAGCAGCTCCCGACAGGGGGCGGATGAGCAATACTTC. Its protein product is CASSSRQGADEQYF.

The chain is built from TRBV27 and TRBJ1-2; 8 bases align to TRBD1. The CDR3 length is 15 residues. Germline-derived CDR1 and CDR2 are MNHEY and SMNVEV (reference sequence). Germline trimming cut 3 bases from V and 5 bases from J; bases unmatched to any gene: 8. The DNA of the CDR3 is TGTGCCAGCAGTTTTAGGGCAGGGGGCGGGTATGGCTACACCTTC. Translating gives CASSFRAGGGYGYTF.

In its sample, this clone was seen once. CDR3 protein: CASSIGGPGSTGELFF. The CDR3 DNA follows: TGTGCCAGTAGTATTGGCGGGCCGGGTAGCACCGGGGAGCTGTTTTTT. This rearrangement joins TRBV19 to TRBJ2-2, with D perhaps matching TRBD2 (5 bases). The CDR3 length is 16 residues. Trimming removed 3 bases at V and 4 bases at J, with 15 bases between. CDR1 is LNHDA and CDR2 is SQIVND in the germline V gene (reference sequence). Combining the CDR3 with reference TRBV19 and TRBJ2-2 gives the whole variable domain DGGITQSPKYLFRKEGQNVTLSCEQNLNHDAMYWYRQDPGQGLRLIYYSQIVNDFQKGDIAEGYSVSREKKESFPLTVTSAQKNPTAFYLCASSIGGPGSTGELFFGEGSRLTVL.

This clone was recorded a few times. The chain joins TRBV7-9 to TRBJ2-1; perhaps TRBD2 as D (6 bases). CDR3 length: 17 amino acids. From germline, CDR1 is SEHNR and CDR2 FQNEAQ (reference sequence). Trimming took 5 bases from V and 3 from J, leaving 20 bases between them. The CDR3 loop reads CASSLRRWISGYNEQFF. The CDR3 bases are TGTGCCAGCAGCCTACGTCGTTGGATTAGCGGCTACAATGAGCAGTTCTTC.

V usage is TRBV5-4 and J usage is TRBJ2-1; either TRBD1 or TRBD2 may fit D (5 bases each). This CDR3 contains 16 residues. V lost 2 bases and J lost 6, with 18 bases in between. Germline V gene data show CDR1 as SGHNT and CDR2 as YYREEE (reference sequence). CDR3 sequence reads: CASSFAGSLGGNEQFF. The CDR3 bases are TGTGCCAGCAGCTTCGCTGGGTCCCTTGGGGGCAATGAGCAGTTCTTC.

Many counts were recorded for this clone. The chain couples TRBV7-2 to TRBJ2-1; 8 bases are a match to TRBD2. V trimming: 0 bases; J trimming: 7 bases; junction bases outside the gene matches: 8. Germline V gene data show CDR1 as SGHTA and CDR2 as FQGNSA. The CDR3 totals 16 residues. The CDR3 DNA follows: TGTGCCAGCAGCTTAGCTGGGAGCGGGAGTCTGAATGAGCAGTTCTTC. Translating it yields CASSLAGSGSLNEQFF.

The chain uses TRBV20-1 and TRBJ2-7; D remains ambiguous. The CDR3 runs to 11 residues. V shed 8 bases and J shed 3 bases, with 11 bases lying between them. From germline, CDR1 is DFQATT and CDR2 SNEGSKA (reference sequence). This CDR3 reads CSNIKSYEQYF. The CDR3 DNA reads TGCAGTAATATAAAGAGCTACGAGCAGTACTTC.

The gene calls are TRBV30 and TRBJ1-4, with a weak D call TRBD1 (5 bases). The ends were cut back, 3 bases at V and 8 bases at J, with 10 bases in the middle. Germline assignment: CDR1 GTSNPN and CDR2 SVGIG (reference sequence). This CDR3 has 12 amino acids. The CDR3 bases are TGTGCCTGGAGAACCGGGGGGGAAAAACTGTTTTTT. Its protein product is CAWRTGGEKLFF.

V gene TRBV7-3 combines with J gene TRBJ1-1; a weak D match, TRBD1 (5 bases). The CDR3 runs to 14 residues. The ends were cut back, 0 bases at V and 3 bases at J, with 8 bases in the middle. In germline, CDR1 is SGHTA, CDR2 FQGTGA. Here the CDR3 DNA reads TGTGCCAGCAGCTTAACGGGGGGAGACACTGAAGCTTTCTTT. Residues: CASSLTGGDTEAFF.

This clone has only a few counts. V is TRBV11-2 and J is TRBJ2-1; 7 bases match TRBD1. Per the germline V gene, CDR1 is SGHAT and CDR2 is FQNNGV. The V and J ends lost 5 bases and 9 bases, in that order; junction bases with no gene match: 7. The CDR3 has 13 residues. The CDR3 loop reads CASSPNPGGEQFF. CDR3 nucleotides: TGTGCCAGCAGCCCCAACCCAGGGGGTGAGCAGTTCTTC.

The chain links TRBV6-5 to TRBJ1-2; 8 nucleotides line up with TRBD1. The CDR3 runs to 16 residues. After removal of 2 bases from V and 3 bases from J, the junction contained 8 bases not matched to a gene. The germline CDR1 and CDR2 sequences are MNHEY and SVGAGI. The CDR3 here is CASSYVDRDGDYGYTF. CDR3 in DNA: TGTGCCAGCAGTTACGTGGACAGGGACGGCGACTATGGCTACACCTTC.

The chain employs TRBV28 and TRBJ1-5; D remains unclear. CDR3 length: 11 amino acids. The ends were cut back, 5 bases at V and 9 bases at J, with 8 bases in the middle. Germline CDR1 MDHEN, CDR2 SYDVKM. CDR3 region: CASSTQWPQHF. CDR3 nucleotide sequence: TGTGCCAGCAGTACACAATGGCCCCAGCATTTT.